These T cell receptor beta chains were read from a single sample in a study of cytomegalovirus exposure and HLA in healthy donors. TCRdb's table, derived via immunoSEQ multiplex PCR, lists solely in-frame clones and lacks some. The table includes 170,000 or so clones, 85% detected once. Input material: PBMCs. These TCRs come from a young man in good health and CMV-seropositive. Both conserved end residues are part of each CDR3. Fields, in order: D gene, clone size, V gene, J gene, CDR3 DNA, CDR3 protein. D genes are given only for firm matches. Size is stated for part of the rows, as once, few or many counts, or as a class when the clone is expanded.

D gene: NA; clone size: once; V gene: TRBV9; J gene: TRBJ2-3; CDR3 DNA: TGTGCCAGCAGCGAGGGACTTGGACTCACAGATACGCAGTATTTT; CDR3 protein: CASSEGLGLTDTQYF
D gene: NA; clone size: NA; V gene: TRBV7-8; J gene: TRBJ2-1; CDR3 DNA: TGTGCCAGCAGCTTAACAGAGGGAAGAAATGAGCAGTTCTTC; CDR3 protein: CASSLTEGRNEQFF
D gene: TRBD2; clone size: few; V gene: TRBV6-5; J gene: TRBJ2-1; CDR3 DNA: TGTGCCAGCAGTTACTCCACTAGCGGGACACTGGGGCAGTTCTTC; CDR3 protein: CASSYSTSGTLGQFF
D gene: NA; clone size: once; V gene: TRBV5-1; J gene: TRBJ2-3; CDR3 DNA: TGCGCCAGCAGCCAACCGACTAGTCGGATCGGTGATACGCAGTATTTT; CDR3 protein: CASSQPTSRIGDTQYF
D gene: NA; clone size: NA; V gene: TRBV19; J gene: TRBJ2-3; CDR3 DNA: TGTGCCAGCGGTAGAACTAGCACAGATACGCAGTATTTT; CDR3 protein: CASGRTSTDTQYF
D gene: TRBD2; clone size: NA; V gene: TRBV28; J gene: TRBJ2-2; CDR3 DNA: TGTGCCAGCAGTTTGGGTCTAGCGGGAGCCGAGGACACCGGGGAGCTGTTTTTT; CDR3 protein: CASSLGLAGAEDTGELFF
D gene: TRBD2; clone size: NA; V gene: TRBV30; J gene: TRBJ2-3; CDR3 DNA: TGTGCCTGGAGTACTGGCGCGGGAGGTGTCACAGATACGCAGTATTTT; CDR3 protein: CAWSTGAGGVTDTQYF
D gene: NA; clone size: NA; V gene: TRBV28; J gene: TRBJ1-2; CDR3 DNA: TGTGCCAGCAGTCCCGGACAGACTTATGGCTACACCTTC; CDR3 protein: CASSPGQTYGYTF
D gene: TRBD1; clone size: NA; V gene: TRBV4-1; J gene: TRBJ1-5; CDR3 DNA: TGCGCCAGCAGCCAAGTTAGCACAGGGGATCAGCCCCAGCATTTT; CDR3 protein: CASSQVSTGDQPQHF
D gene: NA; clone size: NA; V gene: TRBV15; J gene: TRBJ1-5; CDR3 DNA: TGTGCCACCAGCACCGACTACAATCAGCCCCAGCATTTT; CDR3 protein: CATSTDYNQPQHF
D gene: NA; clone size: NA; V gene: TRBV28; J gene: TRBJ1-1; CDR3 DNA: TGTGCCAGCAGTACCACTATGAACACTGAAGCTTTCTTT; CDR3 protein: CASSTTMNTEAFF
D gene: TRBD1; clone size: NA; V gene: TRBV5-1; J gene: TRBJ1-1; CDR3 DNA: TGCGCCAGCAGCTCGGGACAGGGGAACACTGAAGCTTTCTTT; CDR3 protein: CASSSGQGNTEAFF
D gene: TRBD1; clone size: once; V gene: TRBV28; J gene: TRBJ1-2; CDR3 DNA: TGTGCCAGCAGTTTATTCCGACAGGGCCTCTATGGCTACACCTTC; CDR3 protein: CASSLFRQGLYGYTF
D gene: TRBD1; clone size: NA; V gene: TRBV27; J gene: TRBJ2-3; CDR3 DNA: TGTGCCAGCAGTTTATCTCCCACAGGGGTAGGGACAGATACGCAGTATTTT; CDR3 protein: CASSLSPTGVGTDTQYF
D gene: NA; clone size: NA; V gene: TRBV18; J gene: TRBJ1-2; CDR3 DNA: TGTGCCAGCTCAAAGGGAGGGGACTATGGCTACACCTTC; CDR3 protein: CASSKGGDYGYTF
D gene: NA; clone size: NA; V gene: TRBV10-3; J gene: TRBJ1-3; CDR3 DNA: TGTGCCACGAATCAGGCGATCTCTGGAAACACCATATATTTT; CDR3 protein: CATNQAISGNTIYF
D gene: NA; clone size: NA; V gene: TRBV6-5; J gene: TRBJ1-5; CDR3 DNA: TGTGCCAGCAGCCCGGACAGTCATCAGCCCCAGCATTTT; CDR3 protein: CASSPDSHQPQHF
D gene: NA; clone size: NA; V gene: TRBV9; J gene: TRBJ2-7; CDR3 DNA: TGTGCCAGCAGCGTAGGTGAAGCCGGCTACGAGCAGTACTTC; CDR3 protein: CASSVGEAGYEQYF
D gene: NA; clone size: NA; V gene: TRBV2; J gene: TRBJ2-2; CDR3 DNA: TGTGCCAGCAGTGAATTGGGACAAACCGGGGAGCTGTTTTTT; CDR3 protein: CASSELGQTGELFF
D gene: TRBD1; clone size: NA; V gene: TRBV28; J gene: TRBJ2-5; CDR3 DNA: TGTGCCAGCAGTTTCATTACGCCAGGGGGTGGAGAGACCCAGTACTTC; CDR3 protein: CASSFITPGGGETQYF